The 11 T cell receptor beta chains below were found in one sample sequenced in a study of blood T cell repertoires in COVID-19. Libraries were prepared by immunoSEQ multiplex PCR; TCRdb keeps only in-frame clonotypes and omits some of them. The sample has about 75,000 clones, more than 75% seen once. Sequencing input: peripheral blood. These TCRs come from a human donor in a cohort sampled during active COVID-19.

In nucleotides, the CDR3 is TGTGCCAGCAGCGTATCGAGTCCGGGACTAGCATTTGGAGGTGGTGAGCAGTTCTTC. Protein sequence: CASSVSSPGLAFGGGEQFF. The chain links TRBV9 to TRBJ2-1, with TRBD2 matching over 9 bases. V gave up 1 base and J gave up 9 bases; unmatched junction bases: 20. Germline loops: CDR1 SGDLS, CDR2 YYNGEE. There are 19 residues in the CDR3.

V gene TRBV5-4 combines with J gene TRBJ2-2; TRBD1 aligns across 9 bases. Trimming cost V 4 bases and J 3 bases; bases outside gene matches: 10. Per the germline V gene, CDR1 is SGHNT and CDR2 is YYREEE (reference sequence). This CDR3 is built from 17 residues. CDR3 sequence (DNA): TGTGCCAGCAGCAAGAGGCCGGGACAGGGCTACACCGGGGAGCTGTTTTTT. This encodes CASSKRPGQGYTGELFF.

This clone appeared once. The chain is built from TRBV7-9 and TRBJ1-1; possible D gene TRBD1, 6 bases. The length of the CDR3 is 14 residues. Germline values: CDR1 SEHNR, CDR2 FQNEAQ (reference sequence). V was clipped by 1 base and J by 5 bases, with 11 bases between them. CDR3: CASSLDRVGTEAFF. DNA of the CDR3: TGTGCCAGCAGCTTAGACAGGGTTGGGACTGAAGCTTTCTTT.

The genes are TRBV11-1 and TRBJ2-6, with 8 positions matching TRBD2. Unmatched junction bases numbered 4, after V lost 5 bases and J lost 1 base. This CDR3 has 16 amino acids. From germline, CDR1 is SGHAT and CDR2 FQDESV (reference sequence). The CDR3, as DNA: TGTGCCAGCAGCACGGGGGGGCCATCTGGGGCCAACGTCCTGACTTTC. This sequence encodes CASSTGGPSGANVLTF.

V and J are TRBV28 and TRBJ1-1; TRBD1 matches at 9 bases. This CDR3 spans 13 amino acids. The germline gives CDR1 MDHEN, CDR2 SYDVKM. Trimming cost V 8 bases and J 4 bases; bases outside gene matches: 5. The CDR3 coding sequence is TGTGCCAGCGGGTGGGACAGGGCCACTGAAGCTTTCTTT. The encoded protein is CASGWDRATEAFF.

The rearrangement links TRBV7-9 to TRBJ1-2; TRBD1 agrees at 9 bases. The CDR3 runs to 17 residues. Germline V CDR1 and CDR2: SEHNR, FQNEAQ (reference sequence). The trim removed 6 bases at V and 6 bases at J, leaving 17 bases unmatched. CDR3: CASSSTSTGTGIDGYTF. The CDR3 DNA is TGTGCCAGCAGTTCCACTTCAACCGGGACAGGGATTGATGGCTACACCTTC. The full variable domain, its missing parts supplied by reference TRBV7-9 and TRBJ1-2, is DTGVSQNPRHKITKRGQNVTFRCDPISEHNRLYWYRQTLGQGPEFLTYFQNEAQLEKSRLLSDRFSAERPKGSFSTLEIQRTEQGDSAMYLCASSSTSTGTGIDGYTFGSGTRLTVV.

The chain uses TRBV2 and TRBJ2-1; TRBD1 aligns across 7 bases. This CDR3 is built from 15 residues. From germline, CDR1 is SNHLY and CDR2 FYNNEI. V lost 6 bases, J lost 0 bases, and 5 bases stayed unmatched. DNA for the CDR3: TGTGCCAGCAGACAGGGGACCTTCTCCTACAATGAGCAGTTCTTC. Protein: CASRQGTFSYNEQFF.

The chain recombines TRBV28 with TRBJ1-6; 8 bases map to TRBD1. The CDR3 is 15 residues long. Trimming at V came to 8 bases and at J to 7 bases, leaving 10 bases not matched to a gene. CDR1 is MDHEN and CDR2 is SYDVKM in the germline V gene. CDR3 nucleotides: TGTGCCAGCGAACAGGGGGATTTTACGAATTCACCCCTCCACTTT. It yields the protein CASEQGDFTNSPLHF.

The J gene is TRBJ2-2, the V gene TRBV20-1; 14 positions agree with TRBD2. The length of the CDR3 is 15 residues. Germline V gene data show CDR1 as DFQATT and CDR2 as SNEGSKA (reference sequence). V lost 3 bases and J lost 7; bases outside the gene matches: 4. DNA for the CDR3: TGCAGTGCTAGTGGGACTAGCGGGGGTTACGGGGAGCTGTTTTTT. It encodes CSASGTSGGYGELFF.

The CDR3 reads CSVEVGQGNGYTF. CDR3 DNA sequence: TGCAGCGTTGAGGTGGGACAGGGCAATGGCTACACCTTC. The chain has TRBV29-1 and TRBJ1-2, with TRBD1 matching over 9 bases. CDR1 is SQVTM, CDR2 ANQGSEA, per germline. The CDR3 has 13 residues. V trimming: 3 bases; J trimming: 6 bases; junction bases outside the gene matches: 5.

The chain uses TRBV7-9 and TRBJ2-3, with 14 bases matching TRBD2. The CDR3 is 15 residues long. Germline V gives CDR1 SEHNR, CDR2 FQNEAQ (reference sequence). V dropped 5 bases and J dropped 4; count of bases not matched to a gene: 2. The CDR3 bases are TGTGCCAGCAGCCTGGGACTAGCGGGGGCAGATACGCAGTATTTT. Residues: CASSLGLAGADTQYF. Full variable domain (remainder filled in from reference TRBV7-9 and TRBJ2-3): DTGVSQNPRHKITKRGQNVTFRCDPISEHNRLYWYRQTLGQGPEFLTYFQNEAQLEKSRLLSDRFSAERPKGSFSTLEIQRTEQGDSAMYLCASSLGLAGADTQYFGPGTRLTVL.